This entry lists 15 T cell receptor beta chains sequenced from one sample in a study of T cell repertoires in cytomegalovirus infection. TCRdb reprocessed the reads with MiXCR, giving one entry per CDR3 protein. The sample lists 350,000 to 500,000 distinct CDR3 sequences; approximately 31% were seen once. Sequencing was performed on PBMCs. Every receptor here comes from a human donor in good health (CMV status not recorded). Some clones in this sample may be carry-over from other donors' samples.

This rearrangement joins TRBV29-1 to TRBJ2-2; D gene ambiguous. This CDR3 comprises 12 residues. Germline assignment: CDR1 SQVTM and CDR2 ANQGSEA. The V and J ends lost 8 bases and 2 bases respectively, with 9 bases between them. The CDR3 DNA follows: TGCAGCTTGATTTGTAACACCGGGGAGCTGTTTTTT. Translating it yields CSLICNTGELFF.

This chain connects TRBV2 to TRBJ2-3, with TRBD2 as a possible D gene (6 bases). Between the trimmed V and J ends, which lost 6 bases and 0 bases, there was a span of 19 bases. The V gene's germline CDR1 is SNHLY and CDR2 FYNNEI. The CDR3 loop spans 17 amino acids. The CDR3: CASRDDALRGSTDTQYF. CDR3 DNA: TGTGCCAGCAGGGATGATGCGTTGCGGGGTAGCACAGATACGCAGTATTTT.

This clonotype was detected a few times. V is TRBV6-6 and J is TRBJ1-2, with D maybe TRBD1 (5 bases). Between the trimmed V and J ends, which lost 2 bases and 8 bases, there was a span of 21 bases. Germline lookup yields CDR1 MNHNY and CDR2 SVGAGI (reference sequence). The CDR3 has 16 residues. This chain's CDR3 is CASSYPGFDSGGGYTF. The CDR3 DNA reads as TGTGCCAGCAGTTACCCCGGGTTCGATTCCGGGGGGGGCTACACCTTC.

As regards this clonotype: One junction end does not reproduce the germline sequence, and a read error may be involved. The rearrangement joins TRBV7-2 to TRBJ1-4; D uncertain. CDR1 is SGHTA, CDR2 FQGNSA, per germline. CDR3 length: 14 residues. The CDR3 loop reads CARSPTVGEVKRFF. As DNA, the CDR3 is TGTGCCAGAAGCCCGACGGTGGGAGAGGTAAAACGGTTTTTT.

The genes are TRBV12-3 or TRBV12-4 and TRBJ1-2, with D perhaps matching TRBD1 (6 bases). CDR3 length equals 12 residues. V was shortened by 6 bases and J by 5 bases, with 10 bases between the two germline ends. CDR3 sequence (DNA): TGTGCCAGCAGCCGGACAGTTTATGGCTACACCTTC. Translating it yields CASSRTVYGYTF.

This clonotype was counted ten times or more. The V and J genes are TRBV6-1 and TRBJ2-5, with D possibly being TRBD2 (5 bases). This CDR3 is 13 amino acids long. V lost 3 bases and J 5 bases, leaving 10 bases between the germline ends. CDR1 is MNHNS, CDR2 SASEGT, per germline. The CDR3 nucleotides are TGTGCCAGCAGTGAGATCCCGGGGGAGACCCAGTACTTC. Its protein product is CASSEIPGETQYF.

This clonotype was observed a handful of times. V usage is TRBV12-3 or TRBV12-4 and J usage is TRBJ1-2; no reliable D call. The length of the CDR3 is 15 residues. The V end lost 7 bases, the J end lost 2 bases, and 17 bases lay between the germline ends. In DNA, the CDR3 is TGTGCCAGCAATTCACCGGGCCCAAACAACTATGGCTACACCTTC. Its protein is CASNSPGPNNYGYTF.

A remark on this clonotype: Just one base apart from a much larger clone, this may be a read error. Likely a read error: the CDR3 ends without its conserved phenylalanine or tryptophan. The genes are TRBV7-6 and TRBJ1-4; TRBD1 matches at 9 bases. V shed 7 bases, J shed 5 bases, and the junction held 5 bases outside the gene matches. Germline V gene sequence: CDR1 SGHVS, CDR2 FNYEAQ. This CDR3 is 14 amino acids long. The CDR3 loop is CASTFGTGNEKLFS. The CDR3 DNA reads TGTGCCAGCACCTTCGGGACAGGGAATGAAAAACTGTTTTCT.

This chain connects TRBV28 to TRBJ2-7; D possibly uses TRBD1 or TRBD2 (5 bases each). CDR3 length: 14 amino acids. CDR1 and CDR2 from the germline V gene are MDHEN and SYDVKM. V was pared by 7 bases and J by 3 bases, with 16 bases between. DNA for the CDR3: TGTGCCAGCACCCTCTGGGGGATCAACTACGAGCAGTACTTC. Its translation: CASTLWGINYEQYF.

The count of this clonotype is one. The V call is TRBV27, the J call TRBJ2-1; a weak D match, TRBD2 (5 bases). Looked up from germline, CDR1 is MNHEY and CDR2 is SMNVEV (reference sequence). V shed 6 bases and J shed 2 bases, with 8 bases lying between them. The CDR3 consists of 13 residues. CDR3 DNA sequence: TGTGCCAGCAGGCTAGCCCCCTACAATGAGCAGTTCTTC. The encoded protein is CASRLAPYNEQFF.

This chain links TRBV7-9 with TRBJ1-5, with D possibly matching TRBD1 (5 bases). Trimming left V 2 bases short and J 9 bases short, with 20 bases between. Looked up from germline, CDR1 is SEHNR and CDR2 is FQNEAQ (reference sequence). This CDR3 has 16 amino acids. The CDR3 DNA reads as TGTGCCAGCAGCTTAAGCGGTAGACAGACCCCAGGGCCCCAGCATTTT. This sequence encodes CASSLSGRQTPGPQHF.

This clonotype showed up just a few times. The chain employs TRBV4-1 and TRBJ1-5, with 8 bases aligning to TRBD1. Trimming removed 4 bases from V and 3 bases from J; junction bases left unmatched: 8. In germline, CDR1 is MGHRA, CDR2 YSYEKL. CDR3 size: 16 residues. CDR3 protein: CASSLHDRGYNQPQHF. The CDR3 DNA follows: TGCGCCAGCAGCCTCCACGACAGGGGCTACAATCAGCCCCAGCATTTT.

The CDR3 sequence is CASSQPHEAGNTEAFF. CDR3 DNA: TGTGCCAGCAGCCAACCTCACGAGGCAGGAAACACTGAAGCTTTCTTT. The chain is built from TRBV16 and TRBJ1-1; no clear D gene. This CDR3 has 16 amino acids. Trimming removed 2 bases from V and 2 bases from J, with 15 bases in between. Per germline, CDR1 KGHSY and CDR2 FQNENV. The full variable domain, completed using reference TRBV16 and TRBJ1-1, is GEEVAQTPKHLVRGEGQKAKLYCAPIKGHSYVFWYQQVLKNEFKFLISFQNENVFDETGMPKERFSAKCLPNSPCSLEIQATKLEDSAVYFCASSQPHEAGNTEAFFGQGTRLTVV.

This clonotype was found a few times. This chain connects TRBV5-1 to TRBJ1-4; weak D call: TRBD1 (5 bases). Germline V gene sequence: CDR1 SGHRS, CDR2 YFSETQ. The CDR3 sequence is 16 residues long. V lost 3 bases, J lost 3 bases, and 15 bases lay in between. This CDR3 reads CASSSSPRAANEKLFF. The CDR3 DNA reads as TGCGCCAGCAGCTCAAGTCCCAGGGCGGCTAATGAAAAACTGTTTTTT.

This clonotype was detected ten times or more. The rearrangement uses TRBV7-2 and TRBJ2-3; a weak D match, TRBD1 (5 bases). This CDR3 is built from 16 residues. V was clipped by 5 bases and J by 0 bases, with 15 bases between them. CDR1 and CDR2 (germline): SGHTA, FQGNSA. The CDR3, as DNA: TGTGCCAGCAGCGGGGCAGAGAGATCTAGCACAGATACGCAGTATTTT. The encoded protein is CASSGAERSSTDTQYF.